A single sample is the source of the 15 T cell receptor beta chains below, sequenced in a study of blood T cell repertoires in COVID-19. Sequencing used immunoSEQ multiplex PCR; TCRdb keeps in-frame clones, though not all of them. The sample carries 130,000 to 150,000 clones, approximately 80% recorded once. The sequenced sample was peripheral blood. The receptors were gathered from a woman in her forties with active or convalescent COVID-19.

The V gene is TRBV9, the J gene TRBJ1-6; D unclear. The V end was cut by 2 bases, the J end by 10 bases, with 16 bases between. The germline CDR1 and CDR2 sequences are SGDLS and YYNGEE. CDR3 size: 15 residues. The CDR3: CASSVAVTTGSPLHF. Here the CDR3 DNA reads TGTGCCAGCAGCGTCGCCGTAACAACGGGGTCACCCCTCCACTTT.

This clone was picked up a small number of times. The chain employs TRBV6-5 and TRBJ2-3; TRBD1 might be the D (5 bases). The germline V and J ends were trimmed by 6 bases and 9 bases, with 16 bases remaining between them. Germline V gene sequence: CDR1 MNHEY, CDR2 SVGAGI. The CDR3 runs to 13 residues. This CDR3 is CASSRADSETQYF. The CDR3 region has the DNA TGTGCCAGCAGCCGCGCAGACAGCGAAACGCAGTATTTT.

The J gene is TRBJ1-2, the V gene TRBV28; TRBD1 agrees at 7 bases. CDR3 size: 14 residues. The germline V gene has CDR1 MDHEN and CDR2 SYDVKM. The V and J ends lost 2 bases and 3 bases, in that order; junction bases with no gene match: 3. The CDR3 spells CASSLAQGDYGYTF. CDR3 DNA sequence: TGTGCCAGCAGTTTAGCCCAGGGGGACTATGGCTACACCTTC.

The table lists this clone with a count of one. The chain carries TRBV28 and TRBJ2-7; TRBD1 aligns across 9 bases. Unmatched junction bases numbered 2, after V lost 1 base and J lost 4 bases. Looked up from germline, CDR1 is MDHEN and CDR2 is SYDVKM. The CDR3 has 14 residues. CDR3 coding DNA: TGTGCCAGCAGTTTATCGACAGGGGGGTACGAGCAGTACTTC. Translating gives CASSLSTGGYEQYF.

This clone was recorded only once. The gene calls are TRBV6-2 or TRBV6-3 and TRBJ2-7; tentative D call: TRBD2 (5 bases). Trimming removed 2 bases from V and 5 bases from J, with 19 bases in between. This CDR3 spans 16 amino acids. CDR1 is MNHEY, CDR2 SVGEGT, per germline. The CDR3 sequence: CASSYAQTGKEDEQYF. The CDR3 nucleotides are TGTGCCAGCAGTTACGCCCAGACGGGGAAGGAGGACGAGCAGTACTTC.

A single count supports this clone. The chain is built from TRBV5-5 and TRBJ2-3; D is perhaps TRBD2 (6 bases). V dropped 2 bases and J dropped 4 bases, with 8 bases sitting between them. Germline V gene lookup returns CDR1 SGHKS and CDR2 YYEKEE (reference sequence). The CDR3 has 13 residues. The CDR3 here is CASSFGSPDTQYF. CDR3 DNA sequence: TGTGCCAGCAGCTTCGGGAGCCCAGATACGCAGTATTTT.

This clone was detected a few times. The chain couples TRBV2 to TRBJ1-1; no clear D gene. Germline assignment: CDR1 SNHLY and CDR2 FYNNEI. The CDR3 sequence is 10 residues long. Trimming removed 5 bases from V and 4 bases from J, with 2 bases in between. In DNA form, the CDR3 reads TGTGCCAGCAGTCGCACTGAAGCTTTCTTT. This sequence encodes CASSRTEAFF. Full variable domain (outside the CDR3, taken from reference TRBV2 and TRBJ1-1): EPEVTQTPSHQVTQMGQEVILRCVPISNHLYFYWYRQILGQKVEFLVSFYNNEISEKSEIFDDQFSVERPDGSNFTLKIRSTKLEDSAMYFCASSRTEAFFGQGTRLTVV.

The chain couples TRBV24-1 to TRBJ1-1, with D maybe TRBD1 (6 bases). The V and J ends lost 5 bases and 1 base respectively, with 10 bases between them. The germline V gene has CDR1 KGHDR and CDR2 SFDVKD. CDR3 size: 14 residues. DNA of the CDR3: TGTGCCACCAGTGTCGGGGGGGCGAACACTGAAGCTTTCTTT. Translating gives CATSVGGANTEAFF.

The rearrangement uses TRBV6-5 and TRBJ2-7; 9 nucleotides agree with TRBD1. The trim removed 6 bases at V and 1 base at J, leaving 4 bases unmatched. The CDR3 is 14 residues long. The germline CDR1 and CDR2 sequences are MNHEY and SVGAGI. The CDR3 nucleotides read TGTGCCAGCAGCAAACAGGGGGCATCCTACGAGCAGTACTTC. As protein: CASSKQGASYEQYF.

This clone was seen more than once but under ten times. The chain links TRBV9 to TRBJ2-7; TRBD1 agrees at 9 bases. Unmatched junction bases numbered 3, after V lost 2 bases and J lost 6 bases. CDR3 length: 13 amino acids. CDR1 is SGDLS, CDR2 YYNGEE, per germline. The DNA for the CDR3 is TGTGCCAGCAGCGTGGGACAGGGACTCGAGCAGTACTTC. Protein: CASSVGQGLEQYF. The whole variable domain, filled in from reference TRBV9 and TRBJ2-7, reads DSGVTQTPKHLITATGQRVTLRCSPRSGDLSVYWYQQSLDQGLQFLIQYYNGEERAKGNILERFSAQQFPDLHSELNLSSLELGDSALYFCASSVGQGLEQYFGPGTRLTVT.

This chain joins TRBV11-2 and TRBJ2-7; D perhaps matches TRBD1 (6 bases). V dropped 1 base and J dropped 12 bases, with 19 bases sitting between them. The CDR3 sequence is 14 residues long. Germline V CDR1 and CDR2: SGHAT, FQNNGV. The DNA of the CDR3 is TGTGCCAGCAGCTTAGGGGGGCGCCGCGCACGACCGTACTTC. Its protein is CASSLGGRRARPYF.

This chain links TRBV7-9 with TRBJ1-1; 9 bases align to TRBD1. Germline V gene sequence: CDR1 SEHNR, CDR2 FQNEAQ (reference sequence). The V gene end was trimmed by 4 bases and the J gene end by 5 bases; junction bases not matched to a gene: 5. The CDR3 is 14 amino acids. DNA of the CDR3: TGTGCCAGCAGCTACGGACAGGGGTCGACTGAAGCTTTCTTT. This sequence encodes CASSYGQGSTEAFF.

The chain carries TRBV5-1 and TRBJ2-3; TRBD1 matches at 8 bases. This CDR3 has 14 amino acids. J was trimmed by 1 base and V by 5 bases; bases with no gene match: 3. CDR1 is SGHRS and CDR2 is YFSETQ in the germline V gene. The DNA of the CDR3 is TGCGCCAGCAGTCAGGACAGGGGCACAGATACGCAGTATTTT. Protein sequence: CASSQDRGTDTQYF.

The chain employs TRBV28 and TRBJ1-5, with a possible D match to TRBD1 (6 bases). The CDR3 length is 16 residues. Germline lookup yields CDR1 MDHEN and CDR2 SYDVKM. Trimming stripped 7 bases from V and 2 bases from J, with 18 bases between. CDR3 sequence (DNA): TGTGCCAGCACCCGAAGGACAGAAGAGGGCAATCAGCCCCAGCATTTT. Its translation is CASTRRTEEGNQPQHF. Full variable domain (rest looked up from reference TRBV28 and TRBJ1-5): DVKVTQSSRYLVKRTGEKVFLECVQDMDHENMFWYRQDPGLGLRLIYFSYDVKMKEKGDIPEGYSVSREKKERFSLILESASTNQTSMYLCASTRRTEEGNQPQHFGDGTRLSIL.

This chain connects TRBV6-2 or TRBV6-3 to TRBJ2-1, with 8 bases lining up with TRBD2. The CDR3 consists of 17 residues. In germline, CDR1 is MNHEY, CDR2 SVGEGT. The V gene end was trimmed by 4 bases and the J gene end by 4 bases; junction bases not matched to a gene: 12. The chain's CDR3 is CASSFYSGTGGYNEQFF. CDR3 sequence (DNA): TGTGCCAGCAGTTTCTATAGCGGGACCGGGGGGTACAATGAGCAGTTCTTC.